This TCR beta chain comes out of a study of cytomegalovirus exposure and HLA in healthy donors. 13 Jbeta primers and 60 Vbeta primers were used for the PCR. Measured with immunoSEQ multiplex PCR; TCRdb has only the in-frame clones, and not every one. This table holds about 130,000 clones, about 83% found once. CDR1 and CDR2 (germline): GTSNPN, SVGIG (reference sequence). V lost 3 bases, J lost 4 bases, and 7 bases stayed unmatched. The CDR3 has 14 residues. Sequencing used PBMCs. The TCR was taken from a girl aged 2 to 10 in good health and CMV-seronegative. The chain couples TRBV30 to TRBJ2-7; 9 positions agree with TRBD1. The CDR3 sequence is CAWSSDRGYYEQYF. Written as DNA, the CDR3 is TGTGCCTGGAGCTCGGACAGGGGTTATTACGAGCAGTACTTC.